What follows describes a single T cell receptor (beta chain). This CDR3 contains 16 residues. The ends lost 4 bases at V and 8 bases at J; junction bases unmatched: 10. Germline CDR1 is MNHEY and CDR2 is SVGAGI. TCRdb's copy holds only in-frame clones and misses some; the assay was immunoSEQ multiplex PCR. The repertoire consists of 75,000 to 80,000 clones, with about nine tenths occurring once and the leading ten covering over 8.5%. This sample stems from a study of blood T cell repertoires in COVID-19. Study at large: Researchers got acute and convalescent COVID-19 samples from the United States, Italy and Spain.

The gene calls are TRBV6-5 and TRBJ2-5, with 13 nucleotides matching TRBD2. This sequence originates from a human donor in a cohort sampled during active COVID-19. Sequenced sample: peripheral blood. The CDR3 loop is CASSFPTSGGLGTQYF. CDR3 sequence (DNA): TGTGCCAGCAGTTTCCCGACTAGCGGGGGGCTCGGTACCCAGTACTTC.